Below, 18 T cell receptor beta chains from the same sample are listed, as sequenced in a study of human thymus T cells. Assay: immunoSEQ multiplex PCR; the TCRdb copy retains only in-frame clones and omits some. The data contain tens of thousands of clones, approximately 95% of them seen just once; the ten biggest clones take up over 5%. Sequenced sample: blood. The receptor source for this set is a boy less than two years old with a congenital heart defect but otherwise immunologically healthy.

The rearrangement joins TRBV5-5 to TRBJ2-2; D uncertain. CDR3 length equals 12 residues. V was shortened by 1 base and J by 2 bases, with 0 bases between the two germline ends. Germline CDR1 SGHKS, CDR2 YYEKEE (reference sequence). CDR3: CASSLNTGELFF. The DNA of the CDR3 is TGTGCCAGCAGCTTGAACACCGGGGAGCTGTTTTTT.

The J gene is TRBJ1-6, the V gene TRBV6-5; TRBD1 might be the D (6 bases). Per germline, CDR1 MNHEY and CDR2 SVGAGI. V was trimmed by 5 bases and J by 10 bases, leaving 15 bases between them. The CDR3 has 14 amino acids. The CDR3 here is CASSTGGAGSPLHF. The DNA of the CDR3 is TGTGCCAGCAGTACGGGGGGCGCGGGCTCACCCCTCCACTTT.

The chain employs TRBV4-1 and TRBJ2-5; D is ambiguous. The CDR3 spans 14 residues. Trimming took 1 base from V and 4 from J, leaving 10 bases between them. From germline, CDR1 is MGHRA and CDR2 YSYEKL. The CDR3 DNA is TGCGCCAGCAGCCAAGCTCCAGGTATAGAGACCCAGTACTTC. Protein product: CASSQAPGIETQYF.

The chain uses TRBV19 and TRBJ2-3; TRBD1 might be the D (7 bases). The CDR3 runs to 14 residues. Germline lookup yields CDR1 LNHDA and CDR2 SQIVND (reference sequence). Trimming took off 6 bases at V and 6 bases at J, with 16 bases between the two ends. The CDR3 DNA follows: TGTGCCAGTAGCCGTCAGGGGGGCGGGGATACGCAGTATTTT. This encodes CASSRQGGGDTQYF. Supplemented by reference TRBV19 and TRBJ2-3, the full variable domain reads DGGITQSPKYLFRKEGQNVTLSCEQNLNHDAMYWYRQDPGQGLRLIYYSQIVNDFQKGDIAEGYSVSREKKESFPLTVTSAQKNPTAFYLCASSRQGGGDTQYFGPGTRLTVL.

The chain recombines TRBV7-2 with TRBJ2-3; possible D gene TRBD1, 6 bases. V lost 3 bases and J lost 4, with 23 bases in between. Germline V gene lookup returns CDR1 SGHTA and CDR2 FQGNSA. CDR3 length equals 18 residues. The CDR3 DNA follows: TGTGCCAGCAGCTTGGGCCCTACCGGGGTACAGGGCGCAGATACGCAGTATTTT. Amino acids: CASSLGPTGVQGADTQYF.

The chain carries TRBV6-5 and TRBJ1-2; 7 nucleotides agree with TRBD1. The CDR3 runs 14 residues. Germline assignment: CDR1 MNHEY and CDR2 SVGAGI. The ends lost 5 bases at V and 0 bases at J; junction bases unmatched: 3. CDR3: CASSRTGTNYGYTF. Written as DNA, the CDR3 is TGTGCCAGCAGTAGGACAGGAACTAACTATGGCTACACCTTC.

CDR3 amino acids: CASTSTDGDPEAFF. DNA of the CDR3: TGTGCCAGCACCTCCACGGACGGAGACCCTGAAGCTTTCTTT. The rearrangement joins TRBV11-2 to TRBJ1-1; D unresolved. The CDR3 has 14 residues. Germline assignment: CDR1 SGHAT and CDR2 FQNNGV. V dropped 7 bases and J dropped 6 bases, with 18 bases sitting between them.

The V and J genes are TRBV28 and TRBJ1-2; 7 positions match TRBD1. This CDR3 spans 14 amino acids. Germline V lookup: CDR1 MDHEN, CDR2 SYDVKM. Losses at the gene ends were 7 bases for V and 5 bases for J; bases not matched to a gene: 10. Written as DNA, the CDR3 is TGTGCCAGCACCGTAGGGACAGCAACTTATGGCTACACCTTC. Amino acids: CASTVGTATYGYTF.

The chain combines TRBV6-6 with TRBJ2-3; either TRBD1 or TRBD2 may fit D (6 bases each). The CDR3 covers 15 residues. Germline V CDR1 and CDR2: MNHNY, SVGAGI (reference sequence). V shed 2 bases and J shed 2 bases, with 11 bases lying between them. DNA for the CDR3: TGTGCCAGCAGTTACAGGGGGGTCCCCACAGATACGCAGTATTTT. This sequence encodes CASSYRGVPTDTQYF.

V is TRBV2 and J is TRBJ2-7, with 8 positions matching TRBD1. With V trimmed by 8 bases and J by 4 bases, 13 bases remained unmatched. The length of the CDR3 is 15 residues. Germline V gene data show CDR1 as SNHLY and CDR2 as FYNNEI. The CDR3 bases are TGTGCCAGCGGGCGTCGGCAGGGGGCTAGGTACGAGCAGTACTTC. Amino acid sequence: CASGRRQGARYEQYF.

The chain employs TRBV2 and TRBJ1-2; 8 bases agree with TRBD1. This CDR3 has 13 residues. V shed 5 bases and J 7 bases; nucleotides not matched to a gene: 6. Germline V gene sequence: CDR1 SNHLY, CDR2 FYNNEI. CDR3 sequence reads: CASSQGQGGGYTF. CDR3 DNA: TGTGCCAGCAGTCAAGGACAGGGAGGTGGCTACACCTTC. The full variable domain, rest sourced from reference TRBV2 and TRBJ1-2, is EPEVTQTPSHQVTQMGQEVILRCVPISNHLYFYWYRQILGQKVEFLVSFYNNEISEKSEIFDDQFSVERPDGSNFTLKIRSTKLEDSAMYFCASSQGQGGGYTFGSGTRLTVV.

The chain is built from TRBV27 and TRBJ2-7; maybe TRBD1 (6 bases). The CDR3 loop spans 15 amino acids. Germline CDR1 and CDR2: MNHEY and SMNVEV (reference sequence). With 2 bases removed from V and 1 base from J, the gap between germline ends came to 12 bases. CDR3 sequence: CASSLLQGTSYEQYF. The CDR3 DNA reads TGTGCCAGCAGTTTACTCCAGGGGACGTCCTACGAGCAGTACTTC.

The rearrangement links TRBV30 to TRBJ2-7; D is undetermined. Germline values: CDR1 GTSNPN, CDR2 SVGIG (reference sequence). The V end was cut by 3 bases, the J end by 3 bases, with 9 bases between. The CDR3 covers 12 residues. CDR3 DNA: TGTGCCTGGAGCCCCGACATCTACGAGCAGTACTTC. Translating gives CAWSPDIYEQYF.

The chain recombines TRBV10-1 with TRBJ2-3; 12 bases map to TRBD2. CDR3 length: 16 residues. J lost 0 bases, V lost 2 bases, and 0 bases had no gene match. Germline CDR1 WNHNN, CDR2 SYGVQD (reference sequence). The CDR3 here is CASSEGLAGSTDTQYF. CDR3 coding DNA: TGCGCCAGCAGTGAGGGACTAGCGGGAAGCACAGATACGCAGTATTTT.

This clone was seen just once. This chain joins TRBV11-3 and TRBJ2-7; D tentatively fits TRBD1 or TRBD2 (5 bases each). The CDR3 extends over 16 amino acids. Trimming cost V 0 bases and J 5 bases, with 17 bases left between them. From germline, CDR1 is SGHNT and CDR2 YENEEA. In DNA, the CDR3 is TGTGCCAGCAGCTTAGATAGGTCCCGGGGACCGGACGAGCAGTACTTC. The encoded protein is CASSLDRSRGPDEQYF.

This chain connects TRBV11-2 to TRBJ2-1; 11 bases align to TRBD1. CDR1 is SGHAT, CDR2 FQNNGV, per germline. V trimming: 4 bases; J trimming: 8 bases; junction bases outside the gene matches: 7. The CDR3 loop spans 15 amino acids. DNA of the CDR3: TGTGCCAGCAGCTGGACAGGGGGCCGTGGCGATGAGCAGTTCTTC. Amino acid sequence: CASSWTGGRGDEQFF.

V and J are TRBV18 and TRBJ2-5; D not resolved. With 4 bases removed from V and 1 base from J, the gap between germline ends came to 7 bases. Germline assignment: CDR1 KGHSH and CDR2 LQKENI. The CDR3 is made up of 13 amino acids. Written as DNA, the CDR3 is TGTGCCAGCTCACGCGGAGCCCAAGAGACCCAGTACTTC. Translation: CASSRGAQETQYF.

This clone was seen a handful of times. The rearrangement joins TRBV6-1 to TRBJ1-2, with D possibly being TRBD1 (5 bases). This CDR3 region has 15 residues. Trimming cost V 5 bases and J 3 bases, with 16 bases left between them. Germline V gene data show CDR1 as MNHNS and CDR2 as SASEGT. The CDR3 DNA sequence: TGTGCCAGCAGTCCCCGTAGAGGAGGGGACTATGGCTACACCTTC. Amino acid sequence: CASSPRRGGDYGYTF.